The rows below give T cell receptor beta chains drawn from one sample of a study of CD8+ T cells in alopecia areata. This table comes from immunoSEQ multiplex PCR, and its TCRdb copy is limited to in-frame clones, with some not included. The sample includes about 180,000 clones, about 63% of them seen just once. The input for sequencing was CD4+ T cells sorted from blood, taken at week 0. Receptors were obtained from a human donor with alopecia areata. The conserved cysteine and the conserved F or W are not part of the CDR3 here.

v_call cdr3_aa
TRBV5-5 ASSLVGTSSYEQY
TRBV5-1 ASSLAGELF
TRBV10-3 AISESGVGQPQH
TRBV5-1 ASSSGSNEQY
TRBV29-1 SVRTYEQY
TRBV27 ASSLKGPNTDTQY
TRBV7-2 ASSLAGDIYNEQF
TRBV10-3 AMGEGHSYEQY
TRBV2 ASSRASSGNTIY
TRBV5-1 ASSLRPANTDTQY
TRBV6-6 ASSQLLREAF
TRBV7-2 ASSRTGPGMSTDTQY
TRBV4-1 ASSKSGGYTDTQY
TRBV15 ATSREQGFDNEQF
TRBV18 ASSPRVGQQY
TRBV5-6 ASSLRGSYYEQY
TRBV9 ASSPGGNNSPLH
TRBV4-1 ASSQDLGEPKPYEQY
TRBV27 ASRGQGYGYT
TRBV4-3 ASSQEASWGGYDTEAF
TRBV29-1 SVPRRAAGNEQF
TRBV9 ASSARLAGGQETQY
TRBV7-2 ASSTSTGIQETQY
TRBV29-1 SVVGENTEAF
TRBV5-6 ASSIRTGAAVYGYT
TRBV29-1 SGGQGLNTEAF
TRBV15 ATSRDRGYYGYT
TRBV29-1 SVEEWGKGYT